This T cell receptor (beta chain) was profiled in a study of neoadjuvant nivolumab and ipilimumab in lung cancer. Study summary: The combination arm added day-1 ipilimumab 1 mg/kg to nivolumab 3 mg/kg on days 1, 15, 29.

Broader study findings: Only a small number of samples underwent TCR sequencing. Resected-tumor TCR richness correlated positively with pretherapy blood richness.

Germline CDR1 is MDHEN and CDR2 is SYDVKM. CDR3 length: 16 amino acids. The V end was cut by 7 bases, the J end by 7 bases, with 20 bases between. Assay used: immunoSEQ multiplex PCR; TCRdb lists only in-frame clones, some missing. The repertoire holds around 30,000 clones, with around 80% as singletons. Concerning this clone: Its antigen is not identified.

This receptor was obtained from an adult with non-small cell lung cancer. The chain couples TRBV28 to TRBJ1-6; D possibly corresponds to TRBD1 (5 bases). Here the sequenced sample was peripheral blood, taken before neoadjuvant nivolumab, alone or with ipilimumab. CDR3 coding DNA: TGTGCCAGCAAAAAACAAGGGGAGTCATCCAATTCACCCCTCCACTTT. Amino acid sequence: CASKKQGESSNSPLHF.